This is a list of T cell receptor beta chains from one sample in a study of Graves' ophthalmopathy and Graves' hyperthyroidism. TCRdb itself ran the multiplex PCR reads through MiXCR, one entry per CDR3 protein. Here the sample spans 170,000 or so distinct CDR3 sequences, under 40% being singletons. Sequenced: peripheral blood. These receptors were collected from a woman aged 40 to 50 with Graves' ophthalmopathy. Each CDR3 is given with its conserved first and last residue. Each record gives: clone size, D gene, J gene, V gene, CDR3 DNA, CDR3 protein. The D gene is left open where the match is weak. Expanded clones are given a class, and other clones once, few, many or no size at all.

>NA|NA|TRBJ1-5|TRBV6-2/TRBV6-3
TGTGCCAGCAGTTACGATGGCGCGTATAGCAATCAGCCCCAGCATTTT
CASSYDGAYSNQPQHF
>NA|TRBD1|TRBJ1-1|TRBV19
TGTGCCAGTAGTAAACAGGGGACTGAAGCTTTCTTT
CASSKQGTEAFF
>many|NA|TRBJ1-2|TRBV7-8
TGTGCCAGCAGCTTAGGTTTAGCCGGCAACTATGGCTACACCTTC
CASSLGLAGNYGYTF
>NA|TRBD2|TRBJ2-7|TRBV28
TGTGCCAGCAGTTCGACCGGGACTAGCCTCTACGAGCAGTACTTC
CASSSTGTSLYEQYF
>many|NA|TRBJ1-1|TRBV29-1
TGCAGCGTTGGAGAGGGCACTGAAGCTTTCTTT
CSVGEGTEAFF
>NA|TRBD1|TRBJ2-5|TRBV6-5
TGTGCCAGCAGTTCAGGACAGGGGCCGCAAGAGACCCAGTACTTC
CASSSGQGPQETQYF
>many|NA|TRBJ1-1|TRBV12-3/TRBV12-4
TGTGCCAGCAGTCATAACATGAAGTCTGAAGCTTTCTTT
CASSHNMKSEAFF
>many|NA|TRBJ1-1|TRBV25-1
TGTGCCAGCAGTGAATCGGCAAGCCCTGAAGCTTTCTTT
CASSESASPEAFF
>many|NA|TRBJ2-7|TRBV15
TGTGCCACCAGCAGAGATCTGAGCTCCGAGCAGTACTTC
CATSRDLSSEQYF
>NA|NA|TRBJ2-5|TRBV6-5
TGTGCCAGCAGTTACCTCCGACAGGGAGGAGAGACCCAGTACTTC
CASSYLRQGGETQYF
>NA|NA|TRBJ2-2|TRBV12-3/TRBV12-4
TGTGCCAGCAGTCTGGACCTCCTGGAGGCCACCGGGGAGCTGTTTTTT
CASSLDLLEATGELFF
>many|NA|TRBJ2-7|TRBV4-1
TGCGCCAGCAGCCAAGATTCAGGGGGGTCTTACGAGCAGTACTTC
CASSQDSGGSYEQYF
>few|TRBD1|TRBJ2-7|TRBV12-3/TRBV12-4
TGTGCCAGCAGGGACAGGGGGGACTACGAGCAGTACTTC
CASRDRGDYEQYF
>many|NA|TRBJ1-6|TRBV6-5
TGTGCCAGCAGTTACTCGTCGGGGGGAGATTATAATTCACCCCTCCACTTT
CASSYSSGGDYNSPLHF
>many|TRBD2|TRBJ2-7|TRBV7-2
TGTGCCAGCAGGAGACTAGCGGTCCACGAGCAGTACTTC
CASRRLAVHEQYF
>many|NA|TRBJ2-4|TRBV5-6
TGTGCCAGCAGCTTTAGAGTATCCATGGGCATTCAGTACTTC
CASSFRVSMGIQYF
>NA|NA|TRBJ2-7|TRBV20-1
TGCAGTGTCCCAGACGGCTACGAGCAGTACTTC
CSVPDGYEQYF
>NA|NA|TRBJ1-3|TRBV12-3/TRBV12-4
TGTGCCAGCAGTCACCCTGGTGGTGCGTCTGGAAACACCATATATTTT
CASSHPGGASGNTIYF
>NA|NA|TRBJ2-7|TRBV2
TGTGCCGACTCTTTAGCGGCCCACGGGGGGCAGTACTTC
CADSLAAHGGQYF
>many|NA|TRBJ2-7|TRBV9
TGTGCCAGCAGCGTAGATAACACCGAGGTTCGCCACGAGCAGTACTTC
CASSVDNTEVRHEQYF
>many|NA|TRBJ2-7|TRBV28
TGTGCCAGCAGTTTAACCCACAGGAGCTACGAGCAGTACTTC
CASSLTHRSYEQYF
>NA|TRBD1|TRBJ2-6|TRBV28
TGTGCCAGCAGTTCCCCGGGACAGGGAAAGGCTGGGGCCAACGTCCTGACTTTC
CASSSPGQGKAGANVLTF
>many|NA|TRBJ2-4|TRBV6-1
TGTGCCAGCAGTGAGGGGCCGGGGTACATTCAGTACTTC
CASSEGPGYIQYF
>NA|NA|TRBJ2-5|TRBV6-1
TGTGCCAGCAGTGTCCCGGCCCCATTCGGGAACGGGGTGGAGACCCAGTACTTC
CASSVPAPFGNGVETQYF
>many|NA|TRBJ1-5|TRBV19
TGTGCCAGTCATATGGGGGGTGGCAATCAGCCCCAGCATTTT
CASHMGGGNQPQHF
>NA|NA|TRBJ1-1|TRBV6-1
TGTGCCAGCAGCTCGGCACAGGGTGGGACTGAAGCTTTCTTT
CASSSAQGGTEAFF
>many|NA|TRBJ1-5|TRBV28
TGTGCCAGCAGTTTTCGGAGCGCCTTCAATCAGCCCCAGCATTTT
CASSFRSAFNQPQHF
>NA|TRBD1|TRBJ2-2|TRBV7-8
TGTGCCAGCAGCTTTCACCGGGACAGGGGATCCGGGGAGCTGTTTTTT
CASSFHRDRGSGELFF
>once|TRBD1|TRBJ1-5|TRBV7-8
TGTGCCAGCAGCTTAGTTCCAGGGGGTAGCAATCAGCCCCAGCATTTT
CASSLVPGGSNQPQHF
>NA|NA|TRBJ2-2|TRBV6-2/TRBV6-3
TGTGCCAGCAGTTCTATCAGGGCGGGAGAGCTGTTTTTT
CASSSIRAGELFF
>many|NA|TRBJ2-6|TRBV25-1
TGTGCCAGCAGTGAGAGAGGGGTGGGCTCTGGGGCCAACGTCCTGACTTTC
CASSERGVGSGANVLTF
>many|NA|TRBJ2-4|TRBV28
TGTGCCTGCAGAGCTAGTTTAGCCAAAAACATTCAGTACTTC
CACRASLAKNIQYF
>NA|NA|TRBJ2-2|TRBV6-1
TGTGCCAGCAGTCCCGACCGGATTTGGCCTTTGACCGGGGAGCTGTTTTTT
CASSPDRIWPLTGELFF
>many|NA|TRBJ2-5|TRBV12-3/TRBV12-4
TGTGCCAGCGGACAAATGTTCGAGACCCAGTACTTC
CASGQMFETQYF
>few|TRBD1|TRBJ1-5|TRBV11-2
TGTGCCAGCAGCGTGGCAGGGGGTTTGGTCAATCAGCCCCAGCATTTT
CASSVAGGLVNQPQHF
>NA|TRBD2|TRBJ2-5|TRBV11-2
TGTGCCAGCAGCAATGGGACTAGCGGGAGTCGGAAAGAGACCCAGTACTTC
CASSNGTSGSRKETQYF
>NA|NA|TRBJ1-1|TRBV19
TGTGCCAGTAGTATAATCGGTTCGGGGAGGGGCACTGAAGCTTTCTTT
CASSIIGSGRGTEAFF
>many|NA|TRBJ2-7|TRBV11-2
TGTGCCAGCAGCTCGCTGGTGGGGCCCTACGAGCAGTACTTC
CASSSLVGPYEQYF
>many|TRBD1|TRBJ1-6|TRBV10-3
TGTGCCATCAGTGAGTCTGGGCAGGGGGGCTCACCCCTCCACTTT
CAISESGQGGSPLHF
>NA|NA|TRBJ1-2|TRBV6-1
TGTGCCAGCGGGGGAAATCCCTATGGCTACACCTTC
CASGGNPYGYTF
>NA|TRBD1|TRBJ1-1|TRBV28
TGTTCCAGCAGTTTGAACCCCGGGACAGGGGTTCCCGAAGCTTTCTTT
CSSSLNPGTGVPEAFF
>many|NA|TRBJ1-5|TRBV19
TGTGCCAGTAGTATAGTGGTAGGTCAGCCCCAGCATTTT
CASSIVVGQPQHF
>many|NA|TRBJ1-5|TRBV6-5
TGTGCCAGCAGTTTGGACGGAGGTGGGCAGCCCCAGCATTTT
CASSLDGGGQPQHF
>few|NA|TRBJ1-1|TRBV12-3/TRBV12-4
TGTGCCAGCACCCTCCTACAGGGTGGCACTGAAGCTTTCTTT
CASTLLQGGTEAFF
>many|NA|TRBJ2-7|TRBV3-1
TGTGCCAGCGCCTCGACAGGTTGGGGCGAGCAGTACTTC
CASASTGWGEQYF
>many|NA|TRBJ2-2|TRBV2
TGTGCCAGCATGCAAGACGGTCGGAGCACCGGGGAGCTGTTTTTT
CASMQDGRSTGELFF
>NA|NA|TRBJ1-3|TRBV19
TGTGCCAGTAGTCCCTCAGGGCCGAGCTCTGGAAACACCATATATTTT
CASSPSGPSSGNTIYF
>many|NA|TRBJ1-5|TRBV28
TGTGCCAGCAGGTCCGGGCTAACGCTGGGGCAGCCCCAGCATTTT
CASRSGLTLGQPQHF
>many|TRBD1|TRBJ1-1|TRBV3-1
TGTGCCAGCAGCCAAGATTACGGGACAGCAAACACTGAAGCTTTCTTT
CASSQDYGTANTEAFF
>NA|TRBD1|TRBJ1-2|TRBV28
TGTGCCAGCAGTTACTCTCGGACAGGGGGAAGCTATGGCTACACCTTC
CASSYSRTGGSYGYTF
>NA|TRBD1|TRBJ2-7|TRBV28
TGTGCCAGCAGGGGACAGAGTAAAGGCGAGCAGTACTTC
CASRGQSKGEQYF